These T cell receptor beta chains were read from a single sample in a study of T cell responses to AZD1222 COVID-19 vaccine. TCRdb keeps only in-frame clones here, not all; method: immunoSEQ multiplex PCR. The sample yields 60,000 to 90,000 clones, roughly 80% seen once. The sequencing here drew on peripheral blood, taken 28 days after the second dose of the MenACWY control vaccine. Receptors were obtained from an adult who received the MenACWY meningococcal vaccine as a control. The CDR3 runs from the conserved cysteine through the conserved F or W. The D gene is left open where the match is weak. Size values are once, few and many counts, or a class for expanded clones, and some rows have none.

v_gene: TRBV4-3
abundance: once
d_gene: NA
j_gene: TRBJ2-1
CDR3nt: TGCGCCAGCAGCCAAGTCGAAGCAGTTGATGAGCAGTTCTTC
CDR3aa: CASSQVEAVDEQFF

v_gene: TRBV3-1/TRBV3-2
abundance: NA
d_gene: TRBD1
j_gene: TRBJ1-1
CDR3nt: TGTGCCAGCAGCCCGACAGGGGTCACTGAAGCTTTCTTT
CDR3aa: CASSPTGVTEAFF

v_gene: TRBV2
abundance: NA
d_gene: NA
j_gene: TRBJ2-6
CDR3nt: TGTGCCAGCAGTGATGCGTACGCTGGGGCCAACGTCCTGACTTTC
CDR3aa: CASSDAYAGANVLTF

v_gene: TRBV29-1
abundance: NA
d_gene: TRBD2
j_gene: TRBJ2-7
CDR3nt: TGCAGCGTAAACTCGGGAGGAGAGCAGTACTTC
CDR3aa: CSVNSGGEQYF

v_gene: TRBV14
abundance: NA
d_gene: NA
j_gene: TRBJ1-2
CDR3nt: TGTGCCAGCAGCCAACTTCAATCGGGGGGCTACACCTTC
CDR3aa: CASSQLQSGGYTF

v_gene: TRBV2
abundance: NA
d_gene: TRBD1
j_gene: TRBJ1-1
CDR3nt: TGTGCCAGCAGGGGTGAACAGGGGCCTGGTGAAGCTTTCTTT
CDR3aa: CASRGEQGPGEAFF

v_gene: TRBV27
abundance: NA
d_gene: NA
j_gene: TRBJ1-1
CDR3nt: TGTGCCAGCAGTTTAGGGGTTGGGACTGAAGCTTTCTTT
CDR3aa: CASSLGVGTEAFF

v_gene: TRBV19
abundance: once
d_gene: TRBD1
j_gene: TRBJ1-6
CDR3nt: TGTGCCAGTAGTATCGGGTACAGGGGTAATTCACCCCTCCACTTT
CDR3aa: CASSIGYRGNSPLHF

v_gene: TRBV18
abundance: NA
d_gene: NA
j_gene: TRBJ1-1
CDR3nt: TGTGCCAGCTCACGTGGGGTGAACACTGAAGCTTTCTTT
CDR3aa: CASSRGVNTEAFF

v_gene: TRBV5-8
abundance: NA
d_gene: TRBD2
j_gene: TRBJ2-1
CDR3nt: TGTGCCAGCAGCTTCCTCGGACTAGCGGGAGTGGGGAAATACAATGAGCAGTTCTTC
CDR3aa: CASSFLGLAGVGKYNEQFF

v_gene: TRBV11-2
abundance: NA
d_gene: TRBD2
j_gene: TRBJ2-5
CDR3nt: TGTGCCAGCAGCCAAGGACTAGAACAAGAGACCCAGTACTTC
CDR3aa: CASSQGLEQETQYF

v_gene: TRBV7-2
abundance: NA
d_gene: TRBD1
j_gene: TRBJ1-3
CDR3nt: TGTGCCAGCAGCTTAGAAACAGGGGGCAGCTCCTCTGGAAACACCATATATTTT
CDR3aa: CASSLETGGSSSGNTIYF

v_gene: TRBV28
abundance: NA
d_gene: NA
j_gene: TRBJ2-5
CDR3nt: TGTGCCAGCAGTTCGTATGACAGTCAAGAGACCCAGTACTTC
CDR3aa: CASSSYDSQETQYF